This note documents a single T cell receptor beta chain sequence. Its specificity is not known. A universal primer site came from template switching; cDNA carried unique molecular identifiers. MiXCR, applied by TCRdb to the 5' RACE reads, yields one record per CDR3 protein. The sample carries 690,000 or so distinct CDR3 sequences, 8.5% to 9.5% recorded once. This sample is drawn from a study of identical twins. Study conclusions and caveats: Analyses of zero insertions could be partly confounded by invariant MAIT and iNKT cells.

Every donor was a healthy Caucasian. There are 14 residues in the CDR3. Trimming removed 5 bases at V and 5 bases at J, with 16 bases between. The germline V gene has CDR1 SGHAT and CDR2 FQDESV (reference sequence). The same sample was also used in a study of yellow fever vaccine responses in identical twins.

The V and J genes are TRBV11-1 and TRBJ2-7; weak D call: TRBD2 (6 bases). Sequencing used PBMCs. The clonotype comes from a woman younger than 35 in good health. The CDR3 coding sequence is TGTGCCAGCAGCCTCAGCGTGGGAGGAGACGAGCAGTACTTC. This gives the protein CASSLSVGGDEQYF.